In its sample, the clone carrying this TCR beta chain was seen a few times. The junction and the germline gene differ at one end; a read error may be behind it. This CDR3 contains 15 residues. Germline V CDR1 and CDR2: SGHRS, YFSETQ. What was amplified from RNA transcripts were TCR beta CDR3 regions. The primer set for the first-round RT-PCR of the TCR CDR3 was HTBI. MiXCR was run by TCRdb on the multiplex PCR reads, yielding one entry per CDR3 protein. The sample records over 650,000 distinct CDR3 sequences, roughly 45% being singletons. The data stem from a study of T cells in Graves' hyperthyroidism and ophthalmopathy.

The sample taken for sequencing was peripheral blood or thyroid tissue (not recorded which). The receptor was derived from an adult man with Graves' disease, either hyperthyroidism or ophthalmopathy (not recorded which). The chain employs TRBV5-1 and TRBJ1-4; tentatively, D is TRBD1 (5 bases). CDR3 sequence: CASSLLGDLVEKLFF. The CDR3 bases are TGTGCCAGCAGCTTGCTGGGGGACCTTGTTGAAAAACTGTTTTTT.